This T cell receptor beta chain was identified in a study of blood T cells in healthy people across ages. Findings of the study overall: Both higher diversity and more naive CD4+ cells marked long-lived donors when set against aged donors. With naive T cell percentage, TCR beta diversity showed a strong correlation.

Donors each provided about 9.5 milliliters of peripheral blood. The authors ran a second PCR of about 6 to 12 cycles using a sample-barcoded 5' primer and a J-beta primer mix. Via MiXCR, TCRdb re-called the 5' RACE reads, giving one row per CDR3 protein. The table shows approximately 1,000,000 distinct CDR3 sequences, with 30% to 40% occurring only once. As regards this clonotype: Antigen: not known. The junction differs from germline at one of its ends, possibly a read error.

The CDR3 contains 15 residues. Germline CDR1 SEHNR, CDR2 FQNEAQ (reference sequence). Sequenced sample: blood. The V gene is TRBV7-9, the J gene TRBJ2-5; 11 bases line up with TRBD2. The receptor was isolated from a man between 18 and 35 years old in good health. The CDR3 DNA reads as TGTGCCAGCAGCTTCCTAGCGGGGGGAGTTGAGACCCTGTACTTC. It codes for CASSFLAGGVETLYF.